These 10 T cell receptor beta chains share one sample of origin, sequenced in a study of CD8 T cells in Susac syndrome. Reverse transcription used about 0.45 to 1 ug RNA and random hexamers. TCRdb fed the immunoSEQ multiplex PCR reads into MiXCR, producing one record per CDR3 protein. The sample has under 200,000 distinct CDR3 sequences; around 90% are singletons. Material: CD4+ T cells from PBMCs. Every receptor here comes from a human donor with Susac syndrome.

The chain uses TRBV7-2 and TRBJ2-5, with a weak D call TRBD2 (7 bases). CDR1 and CDR2 from the germline V gene are SGHTA and FQGNSA. The V end lost 4 bases, the J end lost 7 bases, and 16 bases lay between the germline ends. The CDR3 is 14 amino acids. CDR3 DNA sequence: TGTGCCAGCAGCTCCTGGGAGGGGGTGGGGACCCAGTACTTC. Amino acids: CASSSWEGVGTQYF.

The chain joins TRBV5-1 to TRBJ1-2; 8 bases agree with TRBD1. Germline trimming cut 4 bases from V and 8 bases from J; bases unmatched to any gene: 13. CDR1 SGHRS and CDR2 YFSETQ come from the germline V gene. CDR3 length: 15 amino acids. As DNA, the CDR3 is TGCGCCAGCAGCATCGGACAGGGCAAGGCAGGGGGCTACACCTTC. Residues: CASSIGQGKAGGYTF.

This chain joins TRBV5-1 and TRBJ2-1, with D hard to call. Trimming left V 5 bases short and J 5 bases short, with 11 bases between. This CDR3 has 13 amino acids. Germline values: CDR1 SGHRS, CDR2 YFSETQ. The CDR3 DNA reads TGCGCCAGCAGGCCAGGACCAGACAATGAGCAGTTCTTC. Amino acid sequence: CASRPGPDNEQFF. Using reference TRBV5-1 and TRBJ2-1 for the parts outside the CDR3, the full variable domain is KAGVTQTPRYLIKTRGQQVTLSCSPISGHRSVSWYQQTPGQGLQFLFEYFSETQRNKGNFPGRFSGRQFSNSRSEMNVSTLELGDSALYLCASRPGPDNEQFFGPGTRLTVL.

The rearrangement joins TRBV19 to TRBJ2-1; 7 bases align to TRBD1. The CDR3 is made up of 16 amino acids. The ends lost 7 bases at V and 7 bases at J; junction bases unmatched: 16. Germline V CDR1 and CDR2: LNHDA, SQIVND (reference sequence). In DNA, the CDR3 is TGTGCCAGTAACGACCCCGACAGGGCTTCAGGGAATGAGCAGTTCTTC. It is translated as CASNDPDRASGNEQFF.

This rearrangement joins TRBV6-5 to TRBJ1-1; D may be TRBD1 (5 bases). CDR1 MNHEY and CDR2 SVGAGI come from the germline V gene. V lost 5 bases to trimming and J lost 1 base, with 11 bases between them. The CDR3 has 14 residues. CDR3 nucleotide sequence: TGTGCCAGCAGTATGGGACGGCCGAACACTGAAGCTTTCTTT. The encoded protein is CASSMGRPNTEAFF.

J is TRBJ1-4 and V is TRBV4-1; 8 bases are shared with TRBD1. The CDR3 runs to 15 residues. V was pared by 2 bases and J by 8 bases, with 7 bases of the junction left unmatched. In germline, CDR1 is MGHRA, CDR2 YSYEKL. DNA for the CDR3: TGCGCCAGCAGCCAAATCAGGACAGGGAGGGAAAAACTGTTTTTT. This translates into CASSQIRTGREKLFF.

V gene TRBV12-3 or TRBV12-4 combines with J gene TRBJ1-2; no clear D gene. The CDR3 sequence is 12 residues long. With 4 bases removed from V and 4 bases from J, the gap between germline ends came to 7 bases. CDR3 in amino acids: CASSYTSYGYTF. The DNA of the CDR3 is TGTGCCAGCAGTTACACCAGCTATGGCTACACCTTC.

This chain connects TRBV7-8 to TRBJ2-3; D ambiguous. The CDR3 runs to 14 residues. Between the trimmed V and J ends, which lost 3 bases and 2 bases, there was a span of 9 bases. CDR1 and CDR2 (germline): SGHVS, FQNEAQ. Here the CDR3 reads CASSFGTATDTQYF. In nucleotides, the CDR3 is TGTGCCAGCAGCTTCGGAACAGCCACAGATACGCAGTATTTT.

V and J are TRBV20-1 and TRBJ1-1, with 7 bases lining up with TRBD1. The CDR3 spans 17 residues. The germline gives CDR1 DFQATT, CDR2 SNEGSKA (reference sequence). J was trimmed by 0 bases and V by 5 bases; bases with no gene match: 15. In DNA form, the CDR3 reads TGCAGTGCTCCTCCACTGGCGGACAGGCCCATGAACACTGAAGCTTTCTTT. Amino acid sequence: CSAPPLADRPMNTEAFF.

The chain is built from TRBV4-1 and TRBJ1-1; D is unclear. Trimming pared 1 base from V and 5 bases from J, leaving 11 bases between. CDR3 length: 14 amino acids. CDR1 and CDR2 from the germline V gene are MGHRA and YSYEKL. The CDR3 sequence is CASSQARGGTEAFF. The CDR3 coding sequence is TGCGCCAGCAGCCAAGCTCGGGGAGGGACTGAAGCTTTCTTT.